This T cell receptor (beta chain) is from a study of T cells in Graves' hyperthyroidism and ophthalmopathy. RNA transcripts were the template for amplifying TCR beta CDR3 regions. First-round RT-PCR of the TCR CDR3 relied on the HTBI primer set. MiXCR, applied by TCRdb to the multiplex PCR reads, yields one record per CDR3 protein. The top ten clones hold roughly 19% of a sample with 540,000 or so distinct CDR3 sequences, around 45% of them seen once. The sequenced sample consisted of peripheral blood or thyroid tissue (not recorded which). This clonotype was obtained from an adult woman with Graves' disease, either hyperthyroidism or ophthalmopathy (not recorded which).

Here the CDR3 reads CASSDGVLGTQYF. The CDR3 DNA reads as TGCGCCAGCAGTGATGGGGTCTTGGGGACCCAGTACTTC. The V call is TRBV10-2, the J call TRBJ2-5, with unresolved D. The germline V gene encodes CDR1 WSHSY and CDR2 SAAADI. The germline V and J ends were trimmed by 3 bases and 7 bases, with 12 bases remaining between them. The CDR3 has 13 residues.